This TCR beta chain was obtained from a study of blood T cell repertoires in COVID-19. On the study more broadly: The origin of the acute and convalescent COVID-19 samples was the United States, Italy and Spain. T cells, B-cell-depleted T cells, or PBMCs provided the cDNA or gDNA that served as material.

This CDR3 has 16 residues. J gave up 1 base and V 3 bases, and 8 bases lay outside the gene matches. Germline CDR1 is KGHSH and CDR2 is LQKENI. In the authors' methods: From reference gene primer amplification, estimates of nucleated cell counts were derived. Measured with immunoSEQ multiplex PCR; TCRdb has only the in-frame clones, and not every one. V and J calls and clone size are as listed in that table; D and trimming were resolved from the DNA. The data contain tens of thousands of clones, 70% to 90% of them singletons. The TCR was taken from a woman aged 70 to 79 with active COVID-19. The chain uses TRBV18 and TRBJ1-2; TRBD1 matches 7 bases. Material for sequencing was peripheral blood. In nucleotides, the CDR3 is TGTGCCAGCTCACCCACGGGCAGGGGGAATAACTATGGCTACACCTTC. It specifies CASSPTGRGNNYGYTF.